The present T cell receptor beta chain was sequenced within a study of OX40 agonist ivuxolimab in advanced cancers. Looking at the study overall: Patients received ivuxolimab, an intravenous treatment, every 2 weeks at 0.01 to 10 mg/kg. Patients undergoing dose escalation presented with hepatocellular carcinoma, melanoma, renal cell or head and neck cancer. Overall study findings and caveats: Researchers report that CD8+ T cells had, on average, more expanded clones than CD4+.

Libraries were prepared by immunoSEQ multiplex PCR; TCRdb keeps only in-frame clonotypes and omits some of them. Among around 15,000 clones, more than 65% were seen once, and the ten largest hold 36%. The CDR3 runs to 15 residues. The germline V and J ends were trimmed by 4 bases and 8 bases, with 18 bases remaining between them. Germline lookup yields CDR1 MNHNS and CDR2 SASEGT. This clone was recorded once. Its specificity is unknown. The receptor's source is an adult with an advanced solid tumor such as melanoma, head and neck, liver or kidney cancer. The starting material was CD4+ or CD8+ T cells sorted from blood, obtained in a trial of the OX40 agonist ivuxolimab. The chain uses TRBV6-1 and TRBJ2-1; D is perhaps TRBD1 (6 bases). The CDR3 DNA is TGTGCCAGCAGTGTAGTCAGGGGATCTGGGGATGAGCAGTTCTTC. It codes for CASSVVRGSGDEQFF.